A selection of T cell receptor beta chains follows, all from one sample in a study of CD8+CD57+ T cells in acquired aplastic anemia. TCRdb analysed the reads with MiXCR anew, one entry per CDR3 protein. The sample lists some 290,000 distinct CDR3 sequences, approximately 57% occurring once. Sequenced sample: sorted CD4+, CD8+, or CD8+CD57+ T cells (not recorded which) from PBMCs. The receptors shown here come from a human donor with severe aplastic anemia or a healthy control (not recorded which). Both conserved end residues are trimmed from each CDR3.

v_call	j_call	cdr3_aa
TRBV5-8	TRBJ1-2	ASSLAGDGNYGYT
TRBV15	TRBJ2-7	ATSRGGLAGASVIF
TRBV2	-	ASSDGTSGGLNEQF
TRBV4-1	TRBJ1-6	ASSRGWDQGSNSPLH
TRBV9	TRBJ1-3	ASSTTGGVSDVTIY
TRBV24-1	TRBJ2-1	ATSDRDRGNEQF
TRBV19	TRBJ2-3	ASSHGQGSDTQY
TRBV10-2	TRBJ1-2	ASSESTGGGYT
TRBV7-8	TRBJ1-1	ASSSTVMNTEAF
TRBV7-9	TRBJ2-7	ASSGGQSDEQY
TRBV29-1	TRBJ2-1	SVVVEMVFGEQF
TRBV11-1	TRBJ2-3	ASSFYICSAVKRGDTDTQY
TRBV19	TRBJ2-1	ASSSPLAGEYNEQF
TRBV5-8	TRBJ2-3	ASSPGQGALKDTQY
TRBV4-2	TRBJ1-4	ASSQVGGTGKEKLF
TRBV19	TRBJ2-5	ASHPVGVETQY
TRBV5-4	TRBJ2-7	ASSRYGASGRSRNEQY
TRBV9	TRBJ1-1	ASSVATEHTEAF
TRBV7-2	TRBJ1-5	ASSRLGAANQPQH
TRBV6-1	TRBJ2-3	ASSGVGSGADTQY
TRBV5-4	TRBJ2-5	ASSLRRGGVSGETQY
TRBV10-3	TRBJ1-1	AISEPSQGRAF
TRBV18	TRBJ1-1	ASSPNFGNTEAS
TRBV24-1	TRBJ2-4	ATSDLSGIQY
TRBV7-9	TRBJ1-1	ASTENYQGTAF
TRBV14	TRBJ2-3	ASSPSRGRTDTQY